These 28 T cell receptor beta chains came from one sample sequenced in a study of cytomegalovirus exposure and HLA in healthy donors. PCR primers comprised 60 Vbeta and 13 Jbeta primers. Sequencing used immunoSEQ multiplex PCR; TCRdb keeps in-frame clones, though not all of them. The table shows about 110,000 clones, with over 70% occurring only once. The material sequenced was PBMCs. The receptors were sampled from a boy aged 5-17 years in good health and CMV-seronegative.

The chain carries TRBV6-5 and TRBJ1-5; D remains ambiguous. V lost 5 bases, J lost 0 bases, and 11 bases lay in between. The CDR3 has 15 amino acids. Germline V gives CDR1 MNHEY, CDR2 SVGAGI. The CDR3 here is CASSPSGFSNQPQHF. CDR3 sequence (DNA): TGTGCCAGCAGTCCCTCGGGGTTTAGCAATCAGCCCCAGCATTTT.

This clone was found a few times. The junction and the germline gene differ at one end; a read error may be behind it. This chain uses TRBV19 with TRBJ1-5; a possible D gene is TRBD1 (6 bases). The CDR3 runs to 15 residues. Germline assignment: CDR1 LNHDA and CDR2 SQIVND (reference sequence). CDR3 region: CASRIDRNSNQPQHF. The DNA of the CDR3 is TGTGCCAGTAGGATAGACAGGAATAGCAATCAGCCCCAGCATTTT.

This chain uses TRBV10-2 with TRBJ1-4; D not resolved. Per the germline V gene, CDR1 is WSHSY and CDR2 is SAAADI. The CDR3 extends over 12 amino acids. The V and J ends lost 6 bases and 8 bases respectively, with 10 bases between them. The DNA of the CDR3 is TGCGCCAGCAGCCGCGATCGGGAAAAACTGTTTTTT. Translating it yields CASSRDREKLFF.

This chain links TRBV19 with TRBJ1-1; TRBD1 aligns across 7 bases. The CDR3 sequence is 15 residues long. Trimming removed 1 base from V and 5 bases from J; junction bases left unmatched: 7. CDR1 is LNHDA and CDR2 is SQIVND in the germline V gene (reference sequence). DNA of the CDR3: TGTGCCAGTAGTATAGTAGGGCAGGGGGAAACTGAAGCTTTCTTT. Protein: CASSIVGQGETEAFF.

This clone was seen a single time. The chain couples TRBV5-1 to TRBJ2-1; 9 bases fit TRBD1. The CDR3 runs to 15 residues. V lost 4 bases, J lost 5 bases, and 7 bases stayed unmatched. CDR1 is SGHRS and CDR2 is YFSETQ in the germline V gene. The CDR3 DNA reads TGCGCCAGCAGCACCGGACAGGGGCCTAACAATGAGCAGTTCTTC. It is translated as CASSTGQGPNNEQFF.

The chain combines TRBV11-2 with TRBJ2-5; 13 bases map to TRBD2. CDR1 is SGHAT and CDR2 is FQNNGV in the germline V gene. With 4 bases clipped from V and 1 base from J, the junction kept 6 bases outside the gene matches. The CDR3 loop spans 17 amino acids. DNA of the CDR3: TGTGCCAGCAGCTCCCCGGGACTAGCGGGGTTCCAAGAGACCCAGTACTTC. It codes for CASSSPGLAGFQETQYF.

The chain uses TRBV30 and TRBJ2-2, with TRBD1 identical over 8 bases. CDR1 is GTSNPN and CDR2 is SVGIG in the germline V gene (reference sequence). V was pared by 3 bases and J by 7 bases, with 7 bases of the junction left unmatched. The CDR3 extends over 14 amino acids. CDR3 residues: CAWRGDRLGGELFF. In nucleotides, the CDR3 is TGTGCCTGGAGGGGGGACAGGTTGGGCGGGGAGCTGTTTTTT.

V is TRBV7-9 and J is TRBJ2-2; no definite D call. This CDR3 is built from 14 residues. V was shortened by 2 bases and J by 7 bases, with 11 bases between the two germline ends. Germline V lookup: CDR1 SEHNR, CDR2 FQNEAQ (reference sequence). CDR3 in DNA: TGTGCCAGCAGCTTATCCTCTCGCGGCGGGGAGCTGTTTTTT. It codes for CASSLSSRGGELFF.

The rearrangement joins TRBV5-1 to TRBJ1-1; D unresolved. This CDR3 is built from 12 residues. Trimming removed 5 bases from V and 4 bases from J, with 9 bases in between. CDR1 SGHRS and CDR2 YFSETQ come from the germline V gene. The CDR3 is CASRVEGTEAFF. DNA of the CDR3: TGCGCCAGCAGGGTGGAGGGCACTGAAGCTTTCTTT.

V and J are TRBV7-9 and TRBJ2-2, with 8 bases fitting TRBD2. This CDR3 is built from 16 residues. The ends lost 8 bases at V and 4 bases at J; junction bases unmatched: 12. The germline CDR1 and CDR2 sequences are SEHNR and FQNEAQ (reference sequence). CDR3 amino acids: CASPGDGSGVTGELFF. The CDR3 nucleotides are TGTGCCAGCCCCGGAGATGGTAGCGGGGTCACCGGGGAGCTGTTTTTT.

The rearrangement links TRBV28 to TRBJ2-1, with a weak D call TRBD1 (6 bases). The germline V and J ends were trimmed by 4 bases and 7 bases, with 14 bases remaining between them. The CDR3 contains 14 residues. Germline V gene sequence: CDR1 MDHEN, CDR2 SYDVKM. CDR3 region: CASSWGPLRNEQFF. The CDR3 DNA sequence: TGTGCCAGCAGTTGGGGGCCCCTACGGAATGAGCAGTTCTTC.

In DNA, the CDR3 is TGTGCCTGGAGTGGAGCGACAGGGTTCCACAATGAGCAGTTCTTC. Its protein is CAWSGATGFHNEQFF. This rearrangement joins TRBV30 to TRBJ2-1; 7 bases are a match to TRBD1. The CDR3 contains 15 residues. The ends lost 1 base at V and 5 bases at J; junction bases unmatched: 8. Germline V gene sequence: CDR1 GTSNPN, CDR2 SVGIG (reference sequence).

The J gene is TRBJ1-5, the V gene TRBV6-6; 10 bases align to TRBD1. CDR1 and CDR2 (germline): MNHNY, SVGAGI (reference sequence). The CDR3 contains 15 residues. With 4 bases clipped from V and 4 bases from J, the junction kept 4 bases outside the gene matches. The CDR3 nucleotides read TGTGCCAGCAGTTTCCAGGACAGGGGGAATCAGCCCCAGCATTTT. Residues: CASSFQDRGNQPQHF.

In DNA, the CDR3 is TGTGCCAGCAGCTTAGAGTCCTCAGGGTACTCACCCCTCCACTTT. Its protein is CASSLESSGYSPLHF. The chain uses TRBV7-9 and TRBJ1-6; possibly TRBD1 for D (5 bases). Germline loops: CDR1 SEHNR, CDR2 FQNEAQ (reference sequence). The CDR3 extends over 15 amino acids. Deletions cut 1 base from V and 10 bases from J, with 14 bases between.

This chain uses TRBV6-5 with TRBJ2-7, with TRBD2 matching over 8 bases. The CDR3 consists of 16 residues. Germline assignment: CDR1 MNHEY and CDR2 SVGAGI. Losses at the gene ends were 0 bases for V and 1 base for J; bases not matched to a gene: 5. This chain's CDR3 is CASSYSTAGGSYEQYF. Here the CDR3 DNA reads TGTGCCAGCAGTTACTCGACCGCGGGGGGTTCCTACGAGCAGTACTTC.

V and J are TRBV4-1 and TRBJ2-7; D is perhaps TRBD1 (5 bases). From germline, CDR1 is MGHRA and CDR2 YSYEKL. V was shortened by 2 bases and J by 6 bases, with 14 bases between the two germline ends. The CDR3 is 14 residues long. The CDR3 sequence: CASSQHGQVSEQYF. In DNA, the CDR3 is TGCGCCAGCAGCCAACACGGACAAGTCAGCGAGCAGTACTTC.

V gene TRBV5-1 combines with J gene TRBJ2-3; 7 bases match TRBD2. The CDR3 runs 14 residues. Germline V gene sequence: CDR1 SGHRS, CDR2 YFSETQ. V was clipped by 2 bases and J by 6 bases; unmatched bases: 6. The CDR3 DNA reads TGCGCCAGCAGCTTTGGGGGAGGGCCTGATACGCAGTATTTT. Translating gives CASSFGGGPDTQYF.

This clone appeared a few times. The chain employs TRBV27 and TRBJ2-1; TRBD2 matches at 8 bases. Per germline, CDR1 MNHEY and CDR2 SMNVEV (reference sequence). V lost 7 bases to trimming and J lost 0 bases; unmatched junction nucleotides: 2. The CDR3 runs to 14 residues. CDR3 residues: CASKSGGSYNEQFF. The CDR3 coding sequence is TGTGCCAGCAAAAGCGGGGGCTCCTACAATGAGCAGTTCTTC.

In its sample, this clone was seen a few times. This chain joins TRBV6-1 and TRBJ2-6, with 8 bases that match TRBD2. V shed 4 bases and J 1 base; nucleotides not matched to a gene: 12. This CDR3 has 19 amino acids. The V gene's germline CDR1 is MNHNS and CDR2 SASEGT. CDR3: CASSANGGAPTSGANVLTF. DNA for the CDR3: TGTGCCAGCAGTGCCAACGGGGGGGCTCCCACATCTGGGGCCAACGTCCTGACTTTC.

The V call is TRBV2, the J call TRBJ2-1, with 13 bases fitting TRBD2. Germline values: CDR1 SNHLY, CDR2 FYNNEI. V was clipped by 5 bases and J by 5 bases; unmatched bases: 9. This CDR3 region has 17 residues. The CDR3 coding sequence is TGTGCCAGCAGTTACCGAGGACTAGCGGGGGTTAACAATGAGCAGTTCTTC. Protein sequence: CASSYRGLAGVNNEQFF.

This rearrangement joins TRBV10-3 to TRBJ2-5, with 8 bases lining up with TRBD2. The CDR3 is made up of 12 amino acids. CDR1 is ENHRY and CDR2 is SYGVKD in the germline V gene. With 10 bases clipped from V and 5 bases from J, the junction kept 6 bases outside the gene matches. The CDR3 is CATSPGGETQYF. The CDR3 coding sequence is TGTGCCACCTCCCCGGGGGGGGAGACCCAGTACTTC.

This chain connects TRBV10-2 to TRBJ2-1, with D tentatively TRBD2 (5 bases). This CDR3 comprises 17 residues. Trimming removed 0 bases at V and 9 bases at J, with 21 bases between. The germline V gene encodes CDR1 WSHSY and CDR2 SAAADI. DNA for the CDR3: TGCGCCAGCAGTGAGTCGCTATCTGCGGACTCCGGAGGTGAGCAGTTCTTC. Encoded protein: CASSESLSADSGGEQFF.

V is TRBV14 and J is TRBJ2-1, with D unresolved. The CDR3 is 15 amino acids. Trimming removed 4 bases at V and 4 bases at J, with 14 bases between. CDR1 and CDR2 (germline): SGHDN, FVKESK. The CDR3 protein is CASSPKLAAYNEQFF. For the CDR3, the DNA is TGTGCCAGCAGCCCGAAGTTGGCAGCGTACAATGAGCAGTTCTTC.

This sequence joins TRBV5-6 and TRBJ1-1; TRBD1 is a possible D gene (6 bases). Germline V gives CDR1 SGHDT, CDR2 YYEEEE. The CDR3 is 14 amino acids. V lost 4 bases and J 1 base, leaving 11 bases between the germline ends. CDR3 bases: TGTGCCAGCAGCCCGGAGACAGGGAACACTGAAGCTTTCTTT. Translating it yields CASSPETGNTEAFF.

The chain is built from TRBV28 and TRBJ1-6, with D possibly TRBD1 on 5 matching bases. This CDR3 spans 13 amino acids. V shed 0 bases and J shed 10 bases, with 7 bases lying between them. Germline V gives CDR1 MDHEN, CDR2 SYDVKM. CDR3 amino acids: CASSLWRGSPLHF. Here the CDR3 DNA reads TGTGCCAGCAGTTTATGGCGGGGGTCACCCCTCCACTTT.

V is TRBV27 and J is TRBJ1-1, with D possibly being TRBD1 (5 bases). Trimming left V 10 bases short and J 1 base short, with 16 bases between. CDR1 and CDR2 (germline): MNHEY, SMNVEV (reference sequence). CDR3 length: 14 amino acids. CDR3 sequence: CATGGFGPNTEAFF. CDR3 DNA: TGTGCCACCGGGGGGTTCGGACCGAACACTGAAGCTTTCTTT.

The J gene is TRBJ1-6, the V gene TRBV29-1; perhaps TRBD1 as D (5 bases). The CDR3 has 13 residues. Looked up from germline, CDR1 is SQVTM and CDR2 is ANQGSEA. Between the trimmed V and J ends, which lost 6 bases and 9 bases, there was a span of 15 bases. The DNA of the CDR3 is TGCAGCGTATCGTCGGGGGGAACTTCACCCCTCCACTTT. It translates to CSVSSGGTSPLHF.

This clone showed up just a few times. The chain is built from TRBV6-5 and TRBJ1-2; 7 nucleotides line up with TRBD1. With V trimmed by 6 bases and J by 2 bases, 3 bases remained unmatched. This CDR3 comprises 13 residues. Germline-derived CDR1 and CDR2 are MNHEY and SVGAGI. The CDR3 DNA is TGTGCCAGCAGCCCGACAGGGAACTATGGCTACACCTTC. Protein sequence: CASSPTGNYGYTF.